This T cell receptor beta chain was identified during a study of T-cell memory formation after mild COVID-19. Overall study findings and caveats: CD4+ bias marked clones expanding day 15 to 37, unlike balanced contracting clones.

About this clonotype itself: No antigen is known for it.

The V gene lost 6 bases and the J gene lost 2 bases, with 14 bases spanning the gap. This CDR3 has 15 amino acids. Germline values: CDR1 MDHEN, CDR2 SYDVKM. 5'RACE, which relied on constant-segment primers, yielded TCR alpha and TCR beta cDNA libraries carrying sample barcodes and UMIs. A single record per CDR3 protein comes from TCRdb applying MiXCR to the 5' RACE reads. The sample carries 300,000 or so distinct CDR3 sequences, around 15% recorded once. V is TRBV28 and J is TRBJ1-5; D perhaps matches TRBD1 (5 bases). This receptor was obtained from a man younger than 35 who had mild COVID-19 (a few samples of this study predate the infection). Cell type and time point are not known. The sequencing input was PBMCs or a T cell subset sorted from them (not recorded which). CDR3 nucleotide sequence: TGTGCCAGCAGAGCAGGGAGTTCTGGCAATCAGCCCCAGCATTTT. Protein product: CASRAGSSGNQPQHF.